This T cell receptor (beta chain) is drawn from a study of blood T cell repertoires in COVID-19. The wider study: Both acute and convalescent COVID-19 samples were obtained from the United States, Italy and Spain. The cDNA or gDNA used as material had been derived from T cells, B-cell-depleted T cells, or PBMCs.

As handled by the study authors: Reference gene primer amplification yielded estimated nucleated cell counts. Method: immunoSEQ multiplex PCR; TCRdb's copy keeps in-frame clones and lacks some. The V and J calls and the clone size are those of that table, but D and trimming were determined from the DNA. The sample consists of 240,000 or so clones, about 85% of them appearing once. Germline V CDR1 and CDR2: SGHTA, FQGTGA. V was shortened by 11 bases and J by 1 base, with 15 bases between the two germline ends. CDR3 length: 13 amino acids. The origin of this receptor is a man aged 25 to 45 who had recovered from COVID-19. The V call is TRBV7-3, the J call TRBJ2-7; D unclear. Sequencing was performed on peripheral blood. This CDR3 reads CAVGPEVSYEQYV. CDR3 bases: TGTGCCGTTGGTCCAGAAGTATCCTACGAGCAGTACGTC.